These 6 T cell receptor beta chains were sequenced from one sample in a study of coeliac disease. The assay was immunoSEQ multiplex PCR, and TCRdb's table has in-frame clones only and misses some. The sample comprises 3,300 or so clones, 40% to 60% of which are singletons, and 11% rests with the top ten. Sequenced: intraepithelial lymphocytes from the gut. The receptors here all came from a woman aged 70 to 79 with celiac disease.

Regarding this clone: The same CDR3 also results from other DNA sequences found in this sample. The chain couples TRBV7-8 to TRBJ1-2; TRBD1 matches 7 bases. The CDR3 sequence is 13 residues long. Germline CDR1 is SGHVS and CDR2 is FQNEAQ. V gave up 5 bases and J gave up 4 bases; unmatched junction bases: 4. The CDR3 nucleotides are TGTGCCAGCAGCCCCGGGACAGTCTATGGCTACACCTTC. Protein product: CASSPGTVYGYTF.

The chain has TRBV6-1 and TRBJ2-3, with 9 bases lining up with TRBD2. Germline CDR1 and CDR2: MNHNS and SASEGT. V lost 4 bases to trimming and J lost 4 bases; unmatched junction nucleotides: 9. The length of the CDR3 is 16 residues. CDR3 bases: TGTGCCAGCAGTGCTTTGGCGGGGGGGCTAGCAGATACGCAGTATTTT. Translated, it gives CASSALAGGLADTQYF.

The V and J genes are TRBV30 and TRBJ2-5; the D gene is possibly TRBD1 (6 bases). CDR3 length equals 11 residues. The V end was cut by 7 bases, the J end by 1 base, with 7 bases between. Germline V lookup: CDR1 GTSNPN, CDR2 SVGIG (reference sequence). CDR3 sequence: CALDSQETQYF. The CDR3 DNA follows: TGTGCCTTGGACAGCCAAGAGACCCAGTACTTC.

The chain is built from TRBV7-7 and TRBJ2-5, with D possibly matching TRBD2 (6 bases). The CDR3 is 15 residues long. V was pared by 5 bases and J by 1 base, with 14 bases between. Germline V CDR1 and CDR2: SSHAT, FNYEAQ (reference sequence). CDR3 loop: CASSGLSVFQETQYF. The CDR3 DNA reads as TGTGCCAGCAGCGGACTAAGCGTTTTCCAAGAGACCCAGTACTTC.

The rearrangement joins TRBV7-2 to TRBJ1-1; D is unresolved. Trimming shortened V by 5 bases and J by 1 base, and 11 bases separated the two germline ends. The CDR3 covers 14 residues. CDR1 SGHTA and CDR2 FQGNSA come from the germline V gene. The CDR3 region has the DNA TGTGCCAGCAGCCATTATACTTGGAACACTGAAGCTTTCTTT. It codes for CASSHYTWNTEAFF. Based on the CDR3 plus reference TRBV7-2 and TRBJ1-1, the full variable domain is GAGVSQSPSNKVTEKGKDVELRCDPISGHTALYWYRQSLGQGLEFLIYFQGNSAPDKSGLPSDRFSAERTGGSVSTLTIQRTQQEDSAVYLCASSHYTWNTEAFFGQGTRLTVV.

The CDR3 region has the DNA TGTGCCAGCAGCTCGGGACTAGCGACAGATACGCAGTATTTT. It codes for CASSSGLATDTQYF. The genes are TRBV7-3 and TRBJ2-3; 10 nucleotides line up with TRBD2. V shed 4 bases, J shed 3 bases, and the junction held 1 base outside the gene matches. Looked up from germline, CDR1 is SGHTA and CDR2 is FQGTGA. This CDR3 region has 14 residues.